This T cell receptor (beta chain) was identified in a study of CD8 T cells in ankylosing spondylitis. Study-wide results and caveats: Matched ankylosing spondylitis synovial fluid reportedly contained a significantly enriched population of disease-linked clones. Made up of about eight highly homologous variants, a TCR beta motif appeared characteristic of ankylosing spondylitis blood.

In its sample, this clonotype was seen many times. What it recognizes is unknown. Looked up from germline, CDR1 is MDHEN and CDR2 is SYDVKM. V was shortened by 4 bases and J by 0 bases, with 16 bases between the two germline ends. The CDR3 totals 17 residues. Libraries of TCR beta came from quantitative 5'-RACE with molecular barcodes. MiXCR, run by TCRdb on the 5' RACE reads, gives a single entry per CDR3 protein. This table has roughly 490,000 distinct CDR3 sequences, approximately 5.3% appearing once. The J gene is TRBJ1-5, the V gene TRBV28; possible D gene TRBD1, 6 bases. The source of this sequence is a male donor with ankylosing spondylitis. The sample consisted of blood, either unsorted or a sorted T cell fraction (not recorded which). As DNA, the CDR3 is TGTGCCAGCAGTTCGCCCGGACAGCGATATAGCAATCAGCCCCAGCATTTT. As protein: CASSSPGQRYSNQPQHF.